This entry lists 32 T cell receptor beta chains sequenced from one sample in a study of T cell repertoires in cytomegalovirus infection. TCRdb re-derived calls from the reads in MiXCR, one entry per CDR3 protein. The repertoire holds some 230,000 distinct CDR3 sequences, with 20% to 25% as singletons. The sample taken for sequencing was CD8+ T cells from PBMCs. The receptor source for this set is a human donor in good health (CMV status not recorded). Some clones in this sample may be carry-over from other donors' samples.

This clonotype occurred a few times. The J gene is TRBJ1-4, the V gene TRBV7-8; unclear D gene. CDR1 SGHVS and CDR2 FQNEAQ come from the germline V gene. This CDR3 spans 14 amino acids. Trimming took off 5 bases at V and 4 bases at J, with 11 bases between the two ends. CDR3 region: CASSNDGYNEKLFF. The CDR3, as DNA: TGTGCCAGCAGCAACGACGGTTATAATGAAAAACTGTTTTTT.

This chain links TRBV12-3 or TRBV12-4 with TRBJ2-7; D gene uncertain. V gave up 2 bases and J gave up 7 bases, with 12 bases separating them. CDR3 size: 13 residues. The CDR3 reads CASSLQHPAEQYF. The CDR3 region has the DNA TGTGCCAGCAGTTTACAGCATCCCGCGGAGCAGTACTTC.

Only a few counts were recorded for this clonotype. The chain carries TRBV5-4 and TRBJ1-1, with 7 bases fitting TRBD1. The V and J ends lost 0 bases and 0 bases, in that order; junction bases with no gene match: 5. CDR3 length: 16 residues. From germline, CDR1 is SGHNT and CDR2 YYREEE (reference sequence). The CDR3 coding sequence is TGTGCCAGCAGCTTGGCGCGACAGGGAATGAACACTGAAGCTTTCTTT. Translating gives CASSLARQGMNTEAFF.

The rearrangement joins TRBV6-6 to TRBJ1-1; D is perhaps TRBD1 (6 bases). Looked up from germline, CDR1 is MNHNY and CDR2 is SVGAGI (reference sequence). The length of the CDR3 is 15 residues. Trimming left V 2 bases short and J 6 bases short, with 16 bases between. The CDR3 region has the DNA TGTGCCAGCAGTTACGGGCCCCAGGGGATCGCTGAAGCTTTCTTT. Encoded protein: CASSYGPQGIAEAFF.

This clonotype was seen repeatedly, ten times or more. The CDR3 sequence: CASSSEGGSMNTQYF. The CDR3 bases are TGTGCCAGCAGCTCCGAAGGGGGGAGCATGAATACGCAGTATTTT. The chain joins TRBV7-8 to TRBJ2-3; D assignment may be TRBD1 or TRBD2 (6 bases each). The V and J ends lost 4 bases and 7 bases respectively, with 18 bases between them. This CDR3 is 15 amino acids long. The germline V gene encodes CDR1 SGHVS and CDR2 FQNEAQ.

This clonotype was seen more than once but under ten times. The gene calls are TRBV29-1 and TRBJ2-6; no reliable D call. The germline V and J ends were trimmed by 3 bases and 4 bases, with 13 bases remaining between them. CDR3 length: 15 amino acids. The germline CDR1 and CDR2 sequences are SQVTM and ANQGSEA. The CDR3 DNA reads TGCAGCGTTGAGCGACGTACGGAAGGGGCCAACGTCCTGACTTTC. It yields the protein CSVERRTEGANVLTF.

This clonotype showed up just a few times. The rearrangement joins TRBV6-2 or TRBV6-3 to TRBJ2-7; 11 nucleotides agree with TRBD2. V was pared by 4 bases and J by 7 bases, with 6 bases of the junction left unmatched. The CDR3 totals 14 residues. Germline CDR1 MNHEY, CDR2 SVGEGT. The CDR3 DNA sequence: TGTGCCAGCAGTTCCATGGGACTAGCGGAAGAGCAGTACTTC. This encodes CASSSMGLAEEQYF.

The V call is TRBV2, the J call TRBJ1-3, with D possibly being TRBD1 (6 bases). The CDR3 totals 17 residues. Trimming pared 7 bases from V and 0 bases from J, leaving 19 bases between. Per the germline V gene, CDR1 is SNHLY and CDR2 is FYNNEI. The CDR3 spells CASKLAPGASSGNTIYF. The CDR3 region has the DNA TGTGCCAGCAAATTGGCCCCAGGGGCAAGCTCTGGAAACACCATATATTTT.

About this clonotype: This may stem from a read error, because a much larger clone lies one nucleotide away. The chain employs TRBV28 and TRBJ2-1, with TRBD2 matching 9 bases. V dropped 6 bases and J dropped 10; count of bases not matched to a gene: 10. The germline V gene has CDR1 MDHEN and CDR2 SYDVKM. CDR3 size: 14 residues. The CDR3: CASSEGTSGLEQFF. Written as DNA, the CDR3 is TGTGCCAGCAGCGAGGGCACTAGCGGGCTAGAGCAGTTCTTC. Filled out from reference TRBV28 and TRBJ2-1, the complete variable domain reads DVKVTQSSRYLVKRTGEKVFLECVQDMDHENMFWYRQDPGLGLRLIYFSYDVKMKEKGDIPEGYSVSREKKERFSLILESASTNQTSMYLCASSEGTSGLEQFFGPGTRLTVL.

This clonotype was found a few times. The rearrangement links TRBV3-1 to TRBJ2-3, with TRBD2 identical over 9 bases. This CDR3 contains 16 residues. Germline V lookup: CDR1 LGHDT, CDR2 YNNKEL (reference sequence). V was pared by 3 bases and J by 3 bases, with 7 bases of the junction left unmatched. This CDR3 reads CASSQTSGGPTDTQYF. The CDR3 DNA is TGTGCCAGCAGCCAGACCAGCGGGGGGCCGACAGATACGCAGTATTTT.

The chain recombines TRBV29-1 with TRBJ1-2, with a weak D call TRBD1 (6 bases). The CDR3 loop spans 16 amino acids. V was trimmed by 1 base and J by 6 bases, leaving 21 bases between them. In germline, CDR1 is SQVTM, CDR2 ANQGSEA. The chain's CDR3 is CSVEGLSRGAWDGYTF. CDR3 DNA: TGCAGCGTTGAAGGTTTGAGCAGGGGAGCTTGGGATGGCTACACCTTC.

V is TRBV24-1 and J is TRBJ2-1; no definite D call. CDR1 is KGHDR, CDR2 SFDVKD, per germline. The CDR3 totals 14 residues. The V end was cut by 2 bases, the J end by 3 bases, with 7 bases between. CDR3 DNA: TGTGCCACCAGTGATTCTGGGTTCTACAATGAGCAGTTCTTC. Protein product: CATSDSGFYNEQFF.

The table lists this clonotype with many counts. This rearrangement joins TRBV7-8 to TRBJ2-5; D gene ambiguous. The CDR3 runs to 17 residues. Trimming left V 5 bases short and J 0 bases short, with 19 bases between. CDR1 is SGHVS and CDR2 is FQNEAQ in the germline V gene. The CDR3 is CASSPEPIRPYQETQYF. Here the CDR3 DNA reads TGTGCCAGCAGCCCCGAGCCCATTCGGCCTTACCAAGAGACCCAGTACTTC.

The CDR3 reads CASREPNYNEQFF. CDR3 DNA: TGTGCCAGCAGGGAACCCAACTACAATGAGCAGTTCTTC. The chain is built from TRBV2 and TRBJ2-1; D is unresolved. This CDR3 is 13 amino acids long. Trimming cost V 6 bases and J 3 bases, with 9 bases left between them. The V gene's germline CDR1 is SNHLY and CDR2 FYNNEI.

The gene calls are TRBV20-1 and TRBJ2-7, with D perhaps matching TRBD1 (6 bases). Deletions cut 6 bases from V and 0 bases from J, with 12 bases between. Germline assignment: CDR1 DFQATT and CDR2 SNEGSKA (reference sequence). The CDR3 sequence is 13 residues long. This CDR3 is CSARTASSYEQYF. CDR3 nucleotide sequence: TGCAGTGCCAGGACAGCCAGCTCCTACGAGCAGTACTTC.

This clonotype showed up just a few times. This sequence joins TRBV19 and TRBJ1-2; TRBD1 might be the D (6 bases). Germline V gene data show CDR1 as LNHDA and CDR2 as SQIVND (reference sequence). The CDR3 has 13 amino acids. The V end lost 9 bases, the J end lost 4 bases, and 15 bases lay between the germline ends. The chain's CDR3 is CASLQDSPYGYTF. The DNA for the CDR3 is TGTGCCAGCTTACAGGACAGTCCCTATGGCTACACCTTC.

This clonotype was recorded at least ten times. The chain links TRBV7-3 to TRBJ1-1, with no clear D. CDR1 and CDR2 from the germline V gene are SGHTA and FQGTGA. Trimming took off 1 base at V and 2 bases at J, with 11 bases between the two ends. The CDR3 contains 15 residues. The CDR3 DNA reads TGTGCCAGCAGCTTAATGGGCCAGGCCAACACTGAAGCTTTCTTT. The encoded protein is CASSLMGQANTEAFF.

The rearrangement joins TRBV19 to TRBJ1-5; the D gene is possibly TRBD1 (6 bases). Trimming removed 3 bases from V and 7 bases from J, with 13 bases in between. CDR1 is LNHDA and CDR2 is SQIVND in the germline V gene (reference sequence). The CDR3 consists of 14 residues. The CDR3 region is CASSILGAEQPQHF. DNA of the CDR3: TGTGCCAGTAGTATCCTGGGGGCCGAACAGCCCCAGCATTTT.

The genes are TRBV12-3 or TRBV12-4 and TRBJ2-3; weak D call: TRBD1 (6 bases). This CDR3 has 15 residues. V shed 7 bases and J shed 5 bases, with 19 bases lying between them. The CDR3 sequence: CASTTPWGREDTQYF. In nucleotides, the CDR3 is TGTGCCAGCACCACACCCTGGGGGCGAGAAGATACGCAGTATTTT.

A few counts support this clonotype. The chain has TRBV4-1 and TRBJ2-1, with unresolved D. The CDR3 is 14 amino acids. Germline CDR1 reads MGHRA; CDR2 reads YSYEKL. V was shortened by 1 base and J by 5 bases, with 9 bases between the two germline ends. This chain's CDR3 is CASSQGPGHNEQFF. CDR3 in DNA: TGCGCCAGCAGCCAAGGACCAGGCCACAATGAGCAGTTCTTC.

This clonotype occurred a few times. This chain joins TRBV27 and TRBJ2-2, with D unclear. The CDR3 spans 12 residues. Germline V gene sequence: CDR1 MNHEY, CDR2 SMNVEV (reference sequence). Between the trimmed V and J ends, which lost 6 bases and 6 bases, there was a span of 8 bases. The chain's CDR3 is CASSQRPGELFF. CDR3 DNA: TGTGCCAGCAGCCAACGACCCGGGGAGCTGTTTTTT.

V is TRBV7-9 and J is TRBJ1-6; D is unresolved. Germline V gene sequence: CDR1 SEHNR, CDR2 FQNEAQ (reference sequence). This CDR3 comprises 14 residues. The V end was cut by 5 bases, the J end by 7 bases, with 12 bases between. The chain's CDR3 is CASSPDGENSPLHF. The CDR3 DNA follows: TGTGCCAGCAGCCCAGACGGGGAGAATTCACCCCTCCACTTT.

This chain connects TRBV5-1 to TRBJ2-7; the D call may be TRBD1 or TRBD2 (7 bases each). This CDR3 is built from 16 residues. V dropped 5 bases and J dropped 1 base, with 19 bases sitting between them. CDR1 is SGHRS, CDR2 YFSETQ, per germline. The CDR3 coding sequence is TGCGCCAGCAGGTTCTCTTCGCAGGGGGGGTCCTACGAGCAGTACTTC. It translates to CASRFSSQGGSYEQYF.

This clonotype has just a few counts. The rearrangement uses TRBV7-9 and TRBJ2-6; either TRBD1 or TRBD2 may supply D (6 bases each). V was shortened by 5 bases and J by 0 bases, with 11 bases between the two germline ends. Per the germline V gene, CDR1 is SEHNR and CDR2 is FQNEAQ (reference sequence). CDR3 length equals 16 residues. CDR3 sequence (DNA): TGTGCCAGCAGCCTCGGGGGCTTCTCTGGGGCCAACGTCCTGACTTTC. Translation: CASSLGGFSGANVLTF.

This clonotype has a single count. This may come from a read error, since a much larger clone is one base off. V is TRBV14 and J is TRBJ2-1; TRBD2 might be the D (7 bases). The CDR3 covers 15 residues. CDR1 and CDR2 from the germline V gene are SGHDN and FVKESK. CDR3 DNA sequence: TGTGCCAGCAGCCAATTCCGGGGGGCCTACAGTGAGCAGTTCTTC. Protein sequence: CASSQFRGAYSEQFF.

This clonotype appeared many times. The CDR3 DNA reads as TGCGCCAGCGAAACCGGGACAGGGAGGAAAACTGAAGCTTTCTTT. Its translation is CASETGTGRKTEAFF. V usage is TRBV5-1 and J usage is TRBJ1-1; TRBD1 matches 9 bases. V was clipped by 7 bases and J by 5 bases; unmatched bases: 12. Germline V gene lookup returns CDR1 SGHRS and CDR2 YFSETQ. The CDR3 is made up of 15 amino acids.

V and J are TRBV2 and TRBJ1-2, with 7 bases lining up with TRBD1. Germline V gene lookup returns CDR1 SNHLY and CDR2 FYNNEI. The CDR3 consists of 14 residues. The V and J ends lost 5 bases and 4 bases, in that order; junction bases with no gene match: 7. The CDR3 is CASSIGGFAYGYTF. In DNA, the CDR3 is TGTGCCAGCAGTATAGGGGGCTTCGCCTATGGCTACACCTTC.

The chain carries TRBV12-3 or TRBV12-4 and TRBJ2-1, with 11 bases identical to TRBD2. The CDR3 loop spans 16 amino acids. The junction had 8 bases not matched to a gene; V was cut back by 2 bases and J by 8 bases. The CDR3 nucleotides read TGTGCCAGCAGTTTAATGACTAGCGGGGCCTGGGATGAGCAGTTCTTC. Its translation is CASSLMTSGAWDEQFF.

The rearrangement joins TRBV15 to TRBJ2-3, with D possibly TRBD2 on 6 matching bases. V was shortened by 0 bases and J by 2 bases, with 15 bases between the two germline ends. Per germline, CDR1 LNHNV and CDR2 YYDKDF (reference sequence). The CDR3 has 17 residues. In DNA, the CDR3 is TGTGCCACCAGCAGAGACCGGTCCGGACTACTCACAGATACGCAGTATTTT. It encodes CATSRDRSGLLTDTQYF.

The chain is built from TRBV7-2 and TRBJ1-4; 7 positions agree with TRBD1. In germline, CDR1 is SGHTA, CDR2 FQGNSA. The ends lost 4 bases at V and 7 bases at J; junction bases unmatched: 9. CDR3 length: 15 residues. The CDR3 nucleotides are TGTGCCAGCAGCTCGCGACAGGGATCGAGTGAAAAACTGTTTTTT. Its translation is CASSSRQGSSEKLFF.

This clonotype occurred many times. The CDR3 DNA sequence: TGTGCCAGCAGTTTAGTAGTGGAATCTGGCTACACCTTC. This sequence encodes CASSLVVESGYTF. V usage is TRBV12-3 or TRBV12-4 and J usage is TRBJ1-2; D ambiguous. Trimming pared 1 base from V and 7 bases from J, leaving 10 bases between. The CDR3 consists of 13 residues.

The CDR3 coding sequence is TGTGCCAGCAGTGAATCGGCCCGAGATTGGGGGGAAGCTTTCTTT. It codes for CASSESARDWGEAFF. The chain has TRBV25-1 and TRBJ1-1; possible D gene TRBD1, 5 bases. Trimming shortened V by 1 base and J by 8 bases, and 17 bases separated the two germline ends. From germline, CDR1 is MGHDK and CDR2 SYGVNS. This CDR3 comprises 15 residues.